Below, 23 T cell receptor beta chains from the same sample are listed, as sequenced in a study of OX40 agonist ivuxolimab in advanced cancers. Libraries were prepared by immunoSEQ multiplex PCR; TCRdb keeps only in-frame clonotypes and omits some of them. The top ten clones hold about 8.7% of a sample with 14,000 or so clones, around two thirds of them seen once. This specimen was CD4+ or CD8+ T cells sorted from blood, taken in a trial of the OX40 agonist ivuxolimab. The receptors here all came from an adult with an advanced solid tumor such as melanoma, head and neck, liver or kidney cancer.

V gene TRBV5-4 combines with J gene TRBJ2-7; 7 bases align to TRBD2. Germline loops: CDR1 SGHNT, CDR2 YYREEE (reference sequence). The length of the CDR3 is 15 residues. The V segment lost 0 bases and the J segment 2 bases; nucleotides outside the gene matches: 5. The DNA of the CDR3 is TGTGCCAGCAGCTTGGGATCCGGACTAGCCTACGAGCAGTACTTC. Translation: CASSLGSGLAYEQYF.

Within the sample, this clone is medium-sized. This chain links TRBV11-2 with TRBJ2-5; no clear D gene. V was trimmed by 4 bases and J by 4 bases, leaving 22 bases between them. CDR1 is SGHAT and CDR2 is FQNNGV in the germline V gene. The CDR3 extends over 17 amino acids. The CDR3 DNA reads as TGTGCCAGCAGCTCCCCGATGGGTCGGGTGGGGTTAGAGACCCAGTACTTC. Amino acid sequence: CASSSPMGRVGLETQYF.

V usage is TRBV29-1 and J usage is TRBJ2-1; 8 bases agree with TRBD1. Germline trimming cut 6 bases from V and 4 bases from J; bases unmatched to any gene: 11. The CDR3 extends over 15 amino acids. Germline V CDR1 and CDR2: SQVTM, ANQGSEA. This CDR3 is CSVRDRLLGYNEQFF. The CDR3 nucleotides read TGCAGCGTGCGGGACAGGCTTTTGGGATACAATGAGCAGTTCTTC.

The chain recombines TRBV6-5 with TRBJ1-4, with D possibly being TRBD1 (5 bases). CDR3 length: 14 amino acids. Germline V gene data show CDR1 as MNHEY and CDR2 as SVGAGI. V was cut by 6 bases and J by 0 bases, with 8 bases left in between. CDR3 nucleotides: TGTGCCAGCAGCTCACAGGCAACTAATGAAAAACTGTTTTTT. As protein: CASSSQATNEKLFF.

This clone was seen only a few times. This rearrangement joins TRBV15 to TRBJ1-5, with D uncertain. The germline gives CDR1 LNHNV, CDR2 YYDKDF (reference sequence). CDR3 length equals 14 residues. V lost 0 bases, J lost 11 bases, and 14 bases lay in between. The CDR3 here is CATSRDGVGRAQHF. CDR3 coding DNA: TGTGCCACCAGCAGAGATGGAGTTGGGAGGGCCCAGCATTTT.

This clone was recorded once. Germline and junction disagree at one end, which may indicate a read error. The same CDR3 arises from other DNA sequences in this sample as well. The chain links TRBV9 to TRBJ1-2; a possible D gene is TRBD1 (6 bases). Germline CDR1 reads SGDLS; CDR2 reads YYNGEE. The CDR3 totals 19 residues. Here the CDR3 DNA reads TGCGCCAGCAGCGTAGGGGGGGGCTCCGCAGGATCTTCTCACTATGGCTACACCTTC. Its protein product is CASSVGGGSAGSSHYGYTF.

V is TRBV5-6 and J is TRBJ2-7, with 7 nucleotides matching TRBD2. The junction had 11 bases not matched to a gene; V was cut back by 1 base and J by 7 bases. The CDR3 is 15 amino acids. Per the germline V gene, CDR1 is SGHDT and CDR2 is YYEEEE. CDR3 sequence: CASSLHWGGLGEQYF. The CDR3 DNA reads TGTGCCAGCAGCTTGCACTGGGGAGGGCTGGGGGAGCAGTACTTC.

The chain combines TRBV7-2 with TRBJ2-2; a weak D match, TRBD1 (6 bases). Trimming cost V 3 bases and J 3 bases, with 11 bases left between them. The CDR3 has 15 amino acids. Looked up from germline, CDR1 is SGHTA and CDR2 is FQGNSA. CDR3 in DNA: TGTGCCAGCAGCTTGGTTGGGGGCTACACCGGGGAGCTGTTTTTT. Translated, it gives CASSLVGGYTGELFF.

This chain connects TRBV7-9 to TRBJ2-7; D is unclear. The CDR3 extends over 12 amino acids. V was pared by 5 bases and J by 2 bases, with 7 bases between. Germline V gives CDR1 SEHNR, CDR2 FQNEAQ (reference sequence). The CDR3 region is CASSRFPYEQYF. CDR3 bases: TGTGCCAGCAGCCGATTCCCCTACGAGCAGTACTTC.

The chain is built from TRBV6-1 and TRBJ1-3, with D possibly matching TRBD1 (5 bases). The length of the CDR3 is 13 residues. CDR1 and CDR2 (germline): MNHNS, SASEGT. V lost 6 bases, J lost 0 bases, and 6 bases lay in between. The CDR3 DNA reads TGTGCCAGCAGACAGGTCTCTGGAAACACCATATATTTT. Translating gives CASRQVSGNTIYF.

This clone was observed a single time. The chain carries TRBV21-1 and TRBJ1-2. TRBV21-1 is a pseudogene locus. The CDR3 loop spans 14 amino acids. The CDR3 is CASSKGTVGCGYTF. CDR3 nucleotide sequence: TGTGCCAGCAGCAAAGGGACCGTGGGGTGTGGCTACACCTTC.

The chain joins TRBV19 to TRBJ2-3; a possible D gene is TRBD1 (6 bases). The CDR3 is made up of 16 amino acids. V lost 5 bases to trimming and J lost 4 bases, with 19 bases between them. Germline CDR1 and CDR2: LNHDA and SQIVND (reference sequence). The CDR3 coding sequence is TGTGCCAGTAGTGTGGGGACATCCCCCGGCCCAGATACGCAGTATTTT. Translating gives CASSVGTSPGPDTQYF.

This rearrangement joins TRBV6-6 to TRBJ2-5; D may be TRBD1 (8 bases). With 2 bases removed from V and 5 bases from J, the gap between germline ends came to 18 bases. Germline V gene data show CDR1 as MNHNY and CDR2 as SVGAGI (reference sequence). This CDR3 contains 16 residues. The CDR3 sequence is CASSYRTGTTGETQYF. The DNA for the CDR3 is TGTGCCAGCAGTTACCGGACAGGGACTACGGGGGAGACCCAGTACTTC.

V and J are TRBV6-1 and TRBJ1-6, with TRBD1 identical over 8 bases. This CDR3 spans 14 amino acids. Germline-derived CDR1 and CDR2 are MNHNS and SASEGT. V was clipped by 10 bases and J by 9 bases; unmatched bases: 11. The CDR3 protein is CATTTGEVGSPLHF. In DNA form, the CDR3 reads TGTGCCACTACGACAGGGGAGGTTGGTTCACCCCTCCACTTT.

This sequence joins TRBV7-6 and TRBJ2-7; 7 nucleotides agree with TRBD1. Germline V gene sequence: CDR1 SGHVS, CDR2 FNYEAQ. The CDR3 has 16 residues. V lost 5 bases and J lost 2; bases outside the gene matches: 12. The chain's CDR3 is CASSQSPGTVTYEQYF. Written as DNA, the CDR3 is TGTGCCAGCAGCCAAAGCCCCGGGACAGTTACCTACGAGCAGTACTTC.

The chain carries TRBV6-6 and TRBJ1-2; 7 bases align to TRBD1. From germline, CDR1 is MNHNY and CDR2 SVGAGI (reference sequence). This CDR3 spans 13 amino acids. The V and J ends lost 5 bases and 8 bases, in that order; junction bases with no gene match: 8. The CDR3: CASSLQGLEGYTF. CDR3 sequence (DNA): TGTGCCAGCAGTCTACAGGGGCTGGAGGGCTACACCTTC.

This clone was detected a few times. The chain recombines TRBV5-4 with TRBJ1-6, with D possibly TRBD1 on 5 matching bases. V was clipped by 7 bases and J by 1 base, with 6 bases between them. In germline, CDR1 is SGHNT, CDR2 YYREEE (reference sequence). CDR3 length: 13 amino acids. The CDR3 region is CASQGSYNSPLHF. CDR3 in DNA: TGTGCCAGCCAGGGATCCTATAATTCACCCCTCCACTTT.

The chain employs TRBV21-1 and TRBJ2-6. TRBV21-1 is reported as a pseudogene. The CDR3 length is 16 residues. Here the CDR3 reads CASSDGRPSGANVLTF. The CDR3 DNA sequence: TGTGCCAGCAGTGATGGACGACCCTCTGGGGCCAACGTCCTGACTTTC.

The V call is TRBV10-1, the J call TRBJ2-3; D perhaps matches TRBD1 (5 bases). V lost 4 bases to trimming and J lost 6 bases, with 11 bases between them. The CDR3 extends over 13 amino acids. CDR1 is WNHNN and CDR2 is SYGVQD in the germline V gene (reference sequence). The CDR3 loop reads CASSGQPADTQYF. The CDR3, as DNA: TGCGCCAGCAGTGGACAGCCCGCCGATACGCAGTATTTT.

By share, this clone counts as medium-sized (0.01 to 0.1%). This chain joins TRBV7-2 and TRBJ1-6, with no clear D. Germline values: CDR1 SGHTA, CDR2 FQGNSA. The germline V and J ends were trimmed by 6 bases and 7 bases, with 13 bases remaining between them. The CDR3 has 14 residues. CDR3 protein: CASSFWTGNSPLHF. For the CDR3, the DNA is TGTGCCAGCAGTTTCTGGACGGGCAATTCACCCCTCCACTTT.

This clone has more than one count but fewer than ten. The chain combines TRBV14 with TRBJ1-2, with 7 bases fitting TRBD1. The germline V gene has CDR1 SGHDN and CDR2 FVKESK. Trimming removed 4 bases from V and 4 bases from J; junction bases left unmatched: 9. This CDR3 has 15 residues. The CDR3 here is CASSPSGQPLYGYTF. The DNA of the CDR3 is TGTGCCAGCAGCCCCTCGGGACAGCCACTCTATGGCTACACCTTC. The complete variable domain, with remaining parts taken from reference TRBV14 and TRBJ1-2, reads EAGVTQFPSHSVIEKGQTVTLRCDPISGHDNLYWYRRVMGKEIKFLLHFVKESKQDESGMPNNRFLAERTGGTYSTLKVQPAELEDSGVYFCASSPSGQPLYGYTFGSGTRLTVV.

CDR3 coding DNA: TGTGCCAGCAGCGTAGGGGCTAGCGGGGGGGCCGTGGCTACGCAGTATTTT. It translates to CASSVGASGGAVATQYF. V usage is TRBV9 and J usage is TRBJ2-3; 12 bases match TRBD2. V lost 0 bases and J lost 8; bases outside the gene matches: 10. CDR1 is SGDLS and CDR2 is YYNGEE in the germline V gene. There are 17 residues in the CDR3.

This clone was counted only a few times. V gene TRBV19 combines with J gene TRBJ2-7, with D perhaps matching TRBD1 or TRBD2 (5 bases each). Trimming took 6 bases from V and 6 from J, leaving 15 bases between them. CDR3 length: 13 residues. Looked up from germline, CDR1 is LNHDA and CDR2 is SQIVND (reference sequence). The CDR3 region is CASSVGDGSEQYF. CDR3 nucleotides: TGTGCCAGTAGCGTTGGGGACGGGTCCGAGCAGTACTTC.